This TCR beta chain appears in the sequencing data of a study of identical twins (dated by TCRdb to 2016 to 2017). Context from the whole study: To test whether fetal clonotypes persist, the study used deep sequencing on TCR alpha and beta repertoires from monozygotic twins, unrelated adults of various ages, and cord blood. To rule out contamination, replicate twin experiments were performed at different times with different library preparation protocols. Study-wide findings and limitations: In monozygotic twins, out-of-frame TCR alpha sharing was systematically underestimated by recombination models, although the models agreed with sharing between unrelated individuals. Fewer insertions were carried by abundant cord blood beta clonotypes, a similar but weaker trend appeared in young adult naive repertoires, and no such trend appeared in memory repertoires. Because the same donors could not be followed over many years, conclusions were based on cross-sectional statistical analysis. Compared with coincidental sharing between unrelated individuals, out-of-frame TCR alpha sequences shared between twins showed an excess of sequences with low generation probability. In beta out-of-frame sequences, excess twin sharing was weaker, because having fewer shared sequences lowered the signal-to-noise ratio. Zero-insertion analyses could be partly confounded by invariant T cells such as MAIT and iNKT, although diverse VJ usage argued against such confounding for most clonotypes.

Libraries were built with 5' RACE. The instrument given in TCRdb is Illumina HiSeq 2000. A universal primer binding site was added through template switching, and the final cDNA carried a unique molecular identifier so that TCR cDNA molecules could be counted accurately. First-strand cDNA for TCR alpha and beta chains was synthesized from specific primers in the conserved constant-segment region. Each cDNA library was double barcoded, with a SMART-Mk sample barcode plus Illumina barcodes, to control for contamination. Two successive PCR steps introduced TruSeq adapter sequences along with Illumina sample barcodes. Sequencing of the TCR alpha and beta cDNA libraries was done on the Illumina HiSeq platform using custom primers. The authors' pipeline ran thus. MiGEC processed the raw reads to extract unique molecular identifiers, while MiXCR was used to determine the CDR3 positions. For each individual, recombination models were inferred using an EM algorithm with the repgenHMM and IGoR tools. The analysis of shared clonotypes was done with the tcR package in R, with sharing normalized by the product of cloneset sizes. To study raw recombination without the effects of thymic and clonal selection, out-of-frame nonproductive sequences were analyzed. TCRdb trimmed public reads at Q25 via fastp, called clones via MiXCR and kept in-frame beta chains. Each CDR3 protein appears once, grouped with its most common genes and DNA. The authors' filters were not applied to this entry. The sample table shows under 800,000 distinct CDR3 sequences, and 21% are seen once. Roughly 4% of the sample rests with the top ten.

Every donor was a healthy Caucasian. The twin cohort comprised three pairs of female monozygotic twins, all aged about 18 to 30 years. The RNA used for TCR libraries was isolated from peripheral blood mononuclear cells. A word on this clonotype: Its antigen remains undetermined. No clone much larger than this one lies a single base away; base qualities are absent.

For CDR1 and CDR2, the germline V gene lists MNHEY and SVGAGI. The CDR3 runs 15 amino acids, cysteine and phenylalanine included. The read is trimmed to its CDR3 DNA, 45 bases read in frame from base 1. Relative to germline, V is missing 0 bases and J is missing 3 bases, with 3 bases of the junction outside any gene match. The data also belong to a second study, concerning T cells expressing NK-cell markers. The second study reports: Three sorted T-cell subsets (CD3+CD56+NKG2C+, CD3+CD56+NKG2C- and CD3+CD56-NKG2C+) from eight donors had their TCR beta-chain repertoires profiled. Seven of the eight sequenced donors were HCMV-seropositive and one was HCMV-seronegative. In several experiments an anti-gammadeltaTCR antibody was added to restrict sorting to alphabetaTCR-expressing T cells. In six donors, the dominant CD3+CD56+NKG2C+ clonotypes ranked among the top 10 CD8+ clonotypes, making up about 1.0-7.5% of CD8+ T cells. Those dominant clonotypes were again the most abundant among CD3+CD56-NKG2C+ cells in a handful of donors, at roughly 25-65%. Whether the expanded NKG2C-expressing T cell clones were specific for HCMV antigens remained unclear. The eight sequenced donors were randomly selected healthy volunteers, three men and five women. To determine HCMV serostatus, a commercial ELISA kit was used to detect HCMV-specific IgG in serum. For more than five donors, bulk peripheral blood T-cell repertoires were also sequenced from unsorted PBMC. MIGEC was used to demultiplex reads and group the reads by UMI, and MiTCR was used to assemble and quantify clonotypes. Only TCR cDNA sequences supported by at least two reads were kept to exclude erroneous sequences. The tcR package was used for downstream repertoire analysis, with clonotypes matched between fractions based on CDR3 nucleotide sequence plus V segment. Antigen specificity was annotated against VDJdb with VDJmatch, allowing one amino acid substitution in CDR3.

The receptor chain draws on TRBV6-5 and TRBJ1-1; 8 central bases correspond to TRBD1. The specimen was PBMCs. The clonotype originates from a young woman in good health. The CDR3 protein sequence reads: CASSYSGQAYTEAFF. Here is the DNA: TGTGCCAGCAGTTACTCGGGACAGGCGTACACTGAAGCTTTCTTT.